Described below is a single T cell receptor (beta chain) sequence and its context. V was pared by 0 bases and J by 1 base, with 11 bases of the junction left unmatched. The germline CDR1 and CDR2 sequences are LNHNV and YYDKDF (reference sequence). The CDR3 loop spans 19 amino acids. This entry belongs to a study of blood T cell repertoires in COVID-19. About the study: The analysed material was cDNA or gDNA that came from T cells, B-cell-depleted T cells, or PBMCs.

TCRdb's table, derived via immunoSEQ multiplex PCR, lists solely in-frame clones and lacks some. The profile shows around 86,000 clones, around 85% of them singletons. The V gene is TRBV15, the J gene TRBJ2-1; 8 positions match TRBD2. The receptor's source is a man at least 80 years old with acute or convalescent COVID-19. Sequenced sample: peripheral blood. The CDR3 nucleotides read TGTGCCACCAGCAGAGATTCGGGTAGCGGGATAGAGTCCTACAATGAGCAGTTCTTC. Translation: CATSRDSGSGIESYNEQFF.